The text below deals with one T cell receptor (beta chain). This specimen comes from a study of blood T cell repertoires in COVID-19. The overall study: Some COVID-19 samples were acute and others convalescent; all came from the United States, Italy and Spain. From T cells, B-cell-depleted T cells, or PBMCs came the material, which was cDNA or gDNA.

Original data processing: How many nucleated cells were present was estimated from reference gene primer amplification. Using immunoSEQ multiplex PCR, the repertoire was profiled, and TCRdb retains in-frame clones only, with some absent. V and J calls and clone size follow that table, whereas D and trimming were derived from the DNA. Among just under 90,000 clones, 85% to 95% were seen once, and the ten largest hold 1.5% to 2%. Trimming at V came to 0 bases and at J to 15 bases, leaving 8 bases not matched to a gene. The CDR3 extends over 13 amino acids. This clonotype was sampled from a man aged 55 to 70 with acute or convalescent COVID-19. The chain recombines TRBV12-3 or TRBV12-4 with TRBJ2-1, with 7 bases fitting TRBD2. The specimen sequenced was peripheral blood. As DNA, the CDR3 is TGTGCCAGCAGTTTAGCGGGAGCGGGAAGGTGGTTCTTC. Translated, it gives CASSLAGAGRWFF.